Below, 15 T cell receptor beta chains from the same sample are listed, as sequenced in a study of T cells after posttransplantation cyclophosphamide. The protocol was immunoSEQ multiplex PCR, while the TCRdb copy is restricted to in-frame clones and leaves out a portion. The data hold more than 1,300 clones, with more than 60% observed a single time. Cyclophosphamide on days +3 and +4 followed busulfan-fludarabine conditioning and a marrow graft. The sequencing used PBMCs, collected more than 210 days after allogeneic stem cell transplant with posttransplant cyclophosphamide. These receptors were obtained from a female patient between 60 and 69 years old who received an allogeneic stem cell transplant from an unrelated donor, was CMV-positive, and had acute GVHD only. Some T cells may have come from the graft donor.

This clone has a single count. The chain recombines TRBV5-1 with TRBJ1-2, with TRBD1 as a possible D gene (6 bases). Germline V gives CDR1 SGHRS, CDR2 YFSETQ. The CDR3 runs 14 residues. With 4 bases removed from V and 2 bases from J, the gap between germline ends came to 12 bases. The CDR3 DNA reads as TGCGCCAGCAGCCCCCGGACAGTGAACTATGGCTACACCTTC. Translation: CASSPRTVNYGYTF.

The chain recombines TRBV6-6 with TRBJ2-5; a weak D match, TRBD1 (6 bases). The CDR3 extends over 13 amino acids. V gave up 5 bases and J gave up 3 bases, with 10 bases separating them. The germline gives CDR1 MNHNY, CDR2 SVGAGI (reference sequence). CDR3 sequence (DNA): TGTGCCAGCAGTACAGGGTCCAAAGAGACCCAGTACTTC. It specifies CASSTGSKETQYF.

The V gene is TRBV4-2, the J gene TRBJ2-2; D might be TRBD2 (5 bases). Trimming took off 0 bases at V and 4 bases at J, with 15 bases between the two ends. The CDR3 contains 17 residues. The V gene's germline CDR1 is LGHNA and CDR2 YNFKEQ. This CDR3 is CASSQEGSEMGTGELFF. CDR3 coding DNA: TGTGCCAGCAGCCAAGAGGGGAGCGAGATGGGCACCGGGGAGCTGTTTTTT.

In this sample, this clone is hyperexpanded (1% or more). This chain's CDR3 is CASSSTGGYYYGYTF. The CDR3 nucleotides are TGTGCCAGCAGTTCGACAGGGGGCTATTACTATGGCTACACCTTC. The chain combines TRBV28 with TRBJ1-2; 10 nucleotides match TRBD1. The J segment lost 3 bases and the V segment lost 4 bases, leaving 5 bases of the junction unmatched. This CDR3 is 15 amino acids long. Germline CDR1 and CDR2: MDHEN and SYDVKM.

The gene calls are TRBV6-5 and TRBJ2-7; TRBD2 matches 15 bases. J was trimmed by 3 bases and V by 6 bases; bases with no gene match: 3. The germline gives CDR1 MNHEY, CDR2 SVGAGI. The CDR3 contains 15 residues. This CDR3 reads CASSSGLAGGYEQYF. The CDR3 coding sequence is TGTGCCAGCAGCTCGGGACTAGCGGGGGGCTACGAGCAGTACTTC.

The CDR3 nucleotides are TGTGTCGTTGGACTGCGCGACTATGGCTACACCTTC. Its protein product is CVVGLRDYGYTF. The genes are TRBV28 and TRBJ1-2; D is uncertain. The CDR3 length is 12 residues. Germline V lookup: CDR1 MDHEN, CDR2 SYDVKM.

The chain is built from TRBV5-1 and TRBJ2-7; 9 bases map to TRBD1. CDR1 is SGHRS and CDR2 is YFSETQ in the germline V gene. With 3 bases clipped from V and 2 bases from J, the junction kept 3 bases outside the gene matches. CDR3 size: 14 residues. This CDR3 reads CASSWTGEAYEQYF. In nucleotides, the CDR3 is TGCGCCAGCAGCTGGACAGGGGAAGCCTACGAGCAGTACTTC.

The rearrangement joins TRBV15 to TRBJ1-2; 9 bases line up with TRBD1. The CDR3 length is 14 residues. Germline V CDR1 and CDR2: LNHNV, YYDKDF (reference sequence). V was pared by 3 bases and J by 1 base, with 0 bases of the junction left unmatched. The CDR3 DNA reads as TGTGCCACCAGCAGGGACAGGGGTAACTATGGCTACACCTTC. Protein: CATSRDRGNYGYTF.

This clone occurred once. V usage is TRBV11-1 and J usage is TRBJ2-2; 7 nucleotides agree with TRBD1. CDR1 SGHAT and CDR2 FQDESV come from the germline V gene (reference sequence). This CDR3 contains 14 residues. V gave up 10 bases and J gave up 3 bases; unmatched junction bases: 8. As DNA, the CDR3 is TGTGCCATCCATCGACAGGGAGACACCGGGGAGCTGTTTTTT. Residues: CAIHRQGDTGELFF.

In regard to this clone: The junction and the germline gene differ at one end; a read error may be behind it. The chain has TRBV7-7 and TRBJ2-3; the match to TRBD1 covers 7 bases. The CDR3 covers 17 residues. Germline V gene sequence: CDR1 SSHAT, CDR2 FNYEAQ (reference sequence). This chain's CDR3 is CASSYENGQASTDTQYF. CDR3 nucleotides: TGTGCTAGCAGCTACGAAAACGGACAGGCGAGCACAGATACGCAGTATTTT.

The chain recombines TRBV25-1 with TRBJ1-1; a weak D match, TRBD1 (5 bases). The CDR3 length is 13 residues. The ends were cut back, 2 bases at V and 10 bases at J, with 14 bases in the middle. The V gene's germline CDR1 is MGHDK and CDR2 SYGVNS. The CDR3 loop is CASSENSGRIAFF. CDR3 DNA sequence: TGTGCCAGCAGTGAAAATTCAGGGCGTATAGCTTTCTTT. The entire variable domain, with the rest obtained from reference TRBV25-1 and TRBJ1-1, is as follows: EADIYQTPRYLVIGTGKKITLECSQTMGHDKMYWYQQDPGMELHLIHYSYGVNSTEKGDLSSESTVSRIRTEHFPLTLESARPSHTSQYLCASSENSGRIAFFGQGTRLTVV.

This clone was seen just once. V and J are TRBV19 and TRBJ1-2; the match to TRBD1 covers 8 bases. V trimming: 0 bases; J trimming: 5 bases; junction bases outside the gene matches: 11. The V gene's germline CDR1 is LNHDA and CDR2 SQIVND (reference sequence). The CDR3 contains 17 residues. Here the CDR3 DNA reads TGTGCCAGTAGTATAGAAGGGACAGGATATAGTGGATATGGCTACACCTTC. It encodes CASSIEGTGYSGYGYTF.

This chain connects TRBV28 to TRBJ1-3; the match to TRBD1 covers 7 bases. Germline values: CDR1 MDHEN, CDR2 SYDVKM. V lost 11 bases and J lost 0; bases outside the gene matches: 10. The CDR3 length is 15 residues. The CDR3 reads CAGKGQSLSGNTIYF. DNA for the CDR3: TGTGCCGGGAAGGGACAGTCCCTCTCTGGAAACACCATATATTTT.

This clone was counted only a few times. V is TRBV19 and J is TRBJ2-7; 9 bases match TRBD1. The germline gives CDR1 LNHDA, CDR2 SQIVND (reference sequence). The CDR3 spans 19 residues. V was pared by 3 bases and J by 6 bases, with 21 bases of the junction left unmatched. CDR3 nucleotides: TGTGCCAGTAGTATTACCCCTATAGTCTCGGGACAGGGTCTCCCCGAGCAGTACTTC. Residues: CASSITPIVSGQGLPEQYF.

This CDR3 is CASTGGLNQPQHF. The CDR3 bases are TGTGCCAGCACCGGGGGGCTCAATCAGCCCCAGCATTTT. The chain is built from TRBV6-1 and TRBJ1-5, with D possibly matching TRBD1 (6 bases). The CDR3 is 13 residues long. Germline V CDR1 and CDR2: MNHNS, SASEGT. Trimming pared 7 bases from V and 3 bases from J, leaving 10 bases between.